This T cell receptor beta chain comes out of a study of regulatory T cells in long-lasting Graves disease. Regarding the study as a whole: Newly diagnosed Graves' patients exceeded persistent ones in TCR diversity.

Time point meaning: newly diagnosed GD, antithyroid drugs for less than 3 months. Preparation of the TCR library used RNA extracted from PBMCs. The V gene end was trimmed by 8 bases and the J gene end by 2 bases; junction bases not matched to a gene: 5. Looked up from germline, CDR1 is SNHLY and CDR2 is FYNNEI. The CDR3 covers 15 residues. For this clonotype: Its antigen is not identified.

Researchers made TCR beta libraries by using iRepertoire HTBI primers and running Arm-PCR on CDR3 regions. TCRdb redid the calling of the multiplex PCR reads with MiXCR, one entry per CDR3 protein. The sample records roughly 360,000 distinct CDR3 sequences, approximately 12% being singletons. The sample was also reused in another study, on T cells in Graves' hyperthyroidism and ophthalmopathy.

The sequences come from peripheral blood mononuclear cells (PBMCs), collected at new diagnosis, from a patient treated with antithyroid drugs. The V call is TRBV2, the J call TRBJ2-6; 8 nucleotides line up with TRBD1. The source is a woman younger than 35 with Graves disease. Here the CDR3 DNA reads TGTGCCAGCGGAGGACAGGGTACTGGGGCCAACGTCCTGACTTTC. Encoded protein: CASGGQGTGANVLTF. The full variable domain, with the rest looked up from reference TRBV2 and TRBJ2-6, is EPEVTQTPSHQVTQMGQEVILRCVPISNHLYFYWYRQILGQKVEFLVSFYNNEISEKSEIFDDQFSVERPDGSNFTLKIRSTKLEDSAMYFCASGGQGTGANVLTFGAGSRLTVL.